Below, 12 T cell receptor beta chains from the same sample are listed, as sequenced in a study of glioma-infiltrating T cells. Using RNA template, CDR3s of TCR alpha and beta were amplified with iRepertoire arm-PCR. Each CDR3 protein is one row after TCRdb ran MiXCR on the multiplex PCR reads. Of about 410,000 distinct CDR3 sequences listed, roughly two fifths are singletons. Sequenced material: glioma tissue, nonneoplastic brain tissue, or PBMCs (not recorded which). The receptors were sampled from a human donor with low-grade glioma or glioblastoma, undergoing nonglioma brain surgery, or in good health (not recorded which).

The chain is built from TRBV19 and TRBJ1-5; no reliable D call. CDR3 length equals 13 residues. V lost 4 bases and J lost 6, with 10 bases in between. Germline CDR1 reads LNHDA; CDR2 reads SQIVND (reference sequence). The CDR3 nucleotides read TGTGCCAGTAGTACCTGGTCCGGTCAGCCCCAGCATTTT. As protein: CASSTWSGQPQHF.

This clonotype occurred many times. The genes are TRBV28 and TRBJ2-7, with TRBD2 matching over 14 bases. Germline V gives CDR1 MDHEN, CDR2 SYDVKM. V trimming: 1 base; J trimming: 3 bases; junction bases outside the gene matches: 5. The CDR3 has 17 amino acids. The CDR3 protein is CASSLSVGTSGSYEQYF. The CDR3 DNA reads as TGTGCCAGCAGTTTATCGGTCGGGACTAGCGGGAGCTACGAGCAGTACTTC.

This clonotype was seen more than once but under ten times. V usage is TRBV4-1 and J usage is TRBJ2-1; D is ambiguous. Germline CDR1 MGHRA, CDR2 YSYEKL. V lost 4 bases to trimming and J lost 7 bases, with 14 bases between them. There are 14 residues in the CDR3. The CDR3 DNA reads as TGCGCCAGCAGCCCCGTCAATAAGAGGAATGAGCAGTTCTTC. It translates to CASSPVNKRNEQFF.

This clonotype was found once. A much larger clone lies one base from this, so it may be a read error. The DNA is left out, because the CDR3 cannot be placed on it with certainty; the CDR3 is given as TCRdb lists it. V is TRBV6-4 and J is TRBJ2-3; no check of the table's D call, TRBD2, against the DNA was made. Germline V gene data show CDR1 as MRHNA and CDR2 as SNTAGT. Inclusive of both ends, the CDR3 amounts to 15 amino acids. The CDR3 here is CASSFGSGSTDTKYF.

Worth noting for this clonotype: The CDR3 does not end in the conserved phenylalanine or tryptophan, so this is likely a read error. The chain uses TRBV27 and TRBJ1-4; possible D gene TRBD1, 5 bases. The CDR3 sequence is 13 residues long. CDR1 and CDR2 from the germline V gene are MNHEY and SMNVEV (reference sequence). The CDR3 region is CVSSLGRPGQLFS. The CDR3 DNA follows: TGTGTCAGCAGTCTGGGACGGCCGGGGCAACTGTTTTCT.

The genes are TRBV5-8 and TRBJ1-5; D call uncertain. The ends were cut back, 2 bases at V and 7 bases at J, with 10 bases in the middle. This CDR3 comprises 13 residues. Germline V gene data show CDR1 as SGHTS and CDR2 as YDEGEE. CDR3 sequence: CASSFDKGQPQHF. Here the CDR3 DNA reads TGTGCCAGCAGCTTTGATAAGGGACAGCCCCAGCATTTT.

For this clonotype: This could be a read error, since a much larger clone is one nucleotide away. The DNA of the CDR3 is TGTGCCAGCAACCGACAGGGCCAAGAGACCAAGTACTTC. Encoded protein: CASNRQGQETKYF. V is TRBV5-5 and J is TRBJ2-5; 7 bases are shared with TRBD1. CDR1 SGHKS and CDR2 YYEKEE come from the germline V gene (reference sequence). The CDR3 is made up of 13 amino acids.

With regard to this clonotype: A read error is possible here, since a much larger clone lies one base away. The V gene is TRBV6-2 or TRBV6-3, the J gene TRBJ2-7; the D is unclear. Germline CDR1 and CDR2: MNHEY and SVGEGT. CDR3 length equals 13 residues. The CDR3 nucleotides read TGTGACAGCACCCAGACTCACTCCTACGAGCAGTACTTC. It specifies CDSTQTHSYEQYF.

This clonotype was seen at least ten times. The genes are TRBV6-5 and TRBJ2-6, with 7 bases matching TRBD2. Germline V gene sequence: CDR1 MNHEY, CDR2 SVGAGI. With V trimmed by 1 base and J by 2 bases, 2 bases remained unmatched. CDR3 length equals 16 residues. The DNA for the CDR3 is TGTGCCAGCAGTTACTTCGCGGGGGCTGGGGCCAACGTCCTGACTTTC. It is translated as CASSYFAGAGANVLTF.

The chain has TRBV28 and TRBJ2-7, with D possibly being TRBD1 or TRBD2 (6 bases each). CDR1 is MDHEN, CDR2 SYDVKM, per germline. The CDR3 has 14 amino acids. The V end was cut by 3 bases, the J end by 0 bases, with 9 bases between. CDR3 DNA sequence: TGTGCCAGCAGTTTTAGGGGGGTCTCCTACGAGCAGTACTTC. Translation: CASSFRGVSYEQYF.

This clonotype was observed a few times. The chain joins TRBV4-3 to TRBJ2-1; D not resolved. Trimming cost V 0 bases and J 9 bases, with 15 bases left between them. Germline loops: CDR1 LGHNA, CDR2 YSLEER. The length of the CDR3 is 15 residues. The CDR3 loop reads CASSQELRTEVEQFF. DNA for the CDR3: TGCGCCAGCAGCCAAGAGCTTAGGACCGAGGTTGAGCAGTTCTTC.

The chain combines TRBV7-9 with TRBJ2-7, with a possible D match to TRBD2 (6 bases). This CDR3 has 16 residues. V lost 2 bases and J 1 base, leaving 15 bases between the germline ends. Germline lookup yields CDR1 SEHNR and CDR2 FQNEAQ (reference sequence). The DNA for the CDR3 is TGTGCCAGCAGCTTACCGCAGCCGGGGGTTTCCTACGAGCAGTACTTC. This encodes CASSLPQPGVSYEQYF.